This T cell receptor beta chain was sequenced for a study of cytomegalovirus exposure and HLA in healthy donors. Study-level results: Generally TCR sequences proved uncommon, though certain public TCRs appeared in numerous donors. Judged likely to be a sequencing artifact was a cluster of highly shared sequence variants.

As concerns this clone: Its antigen is unidentified.

Primers included in the PCR were 60 Vbeta and 13 Jbeta primers. Per the original data handling: Unique TCR beta chains totaled some 80 million in a later count, with roughly 10 million of them shared. The assay was immunoSEQ multiplex PCR, and TCRdb's table has in-frame clones only and misses some. The V and J calls and clone size are taken from that table; D and trimming were inferred from the DNA. The repertoire consists of roughly 100,000 clones, with 65% to 85% occurring once and the leading ten covering approximately 5.6%. The sample taken for sequencing was PBMCs. The sequence was collected from a male donor in good health and CMV-seronegative.

DNA for the CDR3: TGTGCCAGCAGTGCCCTGATGACAGGGGGGGGAGAGACCCAGTACTTC. It translates to CASSALMTGGGETQYF. The V and J genes are TRBV6-1 and TRBJ2-5; 9 bases line up with TRBD1. V was clipped by 4 bases and J by 4 bases; unmatched bases: 10. The length of the CDR3 is 16 residues. CDR1 is MNHNS, CDR2 SASEGT, per germline.